Listed here are 32 T cell receptor beta chains from one sample, sequenced in a study of CD8+ T cells in alopecia areata. Specified treatment: oral pan-JAK inhibitor, 5-10 mg twice daily. Extraction of RNA preceded its reverse transcription into cDNA, which served as the sequencing template. Sequencing used immunoSEQ multiplex PCR; TCRdb keeps in-frame clones, though not all of them. The sample yields over 150,000 clones, roughly 50% seen once. Sequencing used CD4+ T cells sorted from blood, obtained at week 24, from a patient treated with tofacitinib. These receptors all come from a human donor with alopecia areata.

This chain links TRBV7-2 with TRBJ2-7; 7 bases line up with TRBD2. The germline V gene encodes CDR1 SGHTA and CDR2 FQGNSA. There are 14 residues in the CDR3. V lost 0 bases to trimming and J lost 5 bases; unmatched junction nucleotides: 4. CDR3 amino acids: CASSLAGLTHEQYF. In DNA, the CDR3 is TGTGCCAGCAGCTTAGCGGGACTAACTCACGAGCAGTACTTC. The full variable domain, in which reference TRBV7-2 and TRBJ2-7 provide the parts outside the CDR3, is GAGVSQSPSNKVTEKGKDVELRCDPISGHTALYWYRQSLGQGLEFLIYFQGNSAPDKSGLPSDRFSAERTGGSVSTLTIQRTQQEDSAVYLCASSLAGLTHEQYFGPGTRLTVT.

V gene TRBV2 combines with J gene TRBJ2-1; D remains ambiguous. Germline V gene data show CDR1 as SNHLY and CDR2 as FYNNEI. V was shortened by 4 bases and J by 5 bases, with 15 bases between the two germline ends. The CDR3 length is 15 residues. CDR3: CASSVVLAKDNEQFF. The CDR3 nucleotides are TGTGCCAGCAGTGTGGTCCTCGCCAAAGACAATGAGCAGTTCTTC.

The chain is built from TRBV30 and TRBJ2-5; 10 nucleotides match TRBD1. Germline CDR1 reads GTSNPN; CDR2 reads SVGIG (reference sequence). The CDR3 spans 16 residues. The V gene end was trimmed by 0 bases and the J gene end by 5 bases; junction bases not matched to a gene: 9. CDR3 residues: CAWSVQRDRGRETQYF. CDR3 nucleotides: TGTGCCTGGAGTGTACAGCGGGACAGGGGAAGGGAGACCCAGTACTTC. Looking up the rest from reference TRBV30 and TRBJ2-5 gives the full variable domain: SQTIHQWPATLVQPVGSPLSLECTVEGTSNPNLYWYRQAAGRGLQLLFYSVGIGQISSEVPQNLSASRPQDRQFILSSKKLLLSDSGFYLCAWSVQRDRGRETQYFGPGTRLLVL.

This rearrangement joins TRBV5-1 to TRBJ2-1; 9 positions match TRBD2. The CDR3 has 13 residues. Germline lookup yields CDR1 SGHRS and CDR2 YFSETQ. The V gene end was trimmed by 3 bases and the J gene end by 6 bases; junction bases not matched to a gene: 1. CDR3 DNA sequence: TGCGCCAGCAGCTCTAGCGGGACCAATGAGCAGTTCTTC. Amino acid sequence: CASSSSGTNEQFF.

The chain carries TRBV4-1 and TRBJ2-5; 7 bases map to TRBD2. This CDR3 region has 16 residues. Germline V gene data show CDR1 as MGHRA and CDR2 as YSYEKL. J lost 1 base, V lost 4 bases, and 9 bases had no gene match. The CDR3 sequence: CASSLPSGGGQETQYF. CDR3 bases: TGCGCCAGCAGCCTCCCCAGCGGCGGGGGCCAAGAGACCCAGTACTTC.

V and J are TRBV5-1 and TRBJ2-7, with D possibly TRBD2 on 5 matching bases. The ends were cut back, 0 bases at V and 9 bases at J, with 13 bases in the middle. Germline V gene lookup returns CDR1 SGHRS and CDR2 YFSETQ. The length of the CDR3 is 13 residues. This chain's CDR3 is CASSLDPGLVQYF. CDR3 bases: TGCGCCAGCAGCTTGGATCCGGGGTTGGTGCAGTACTTC. Full variable domain (remainder filled in from reference TRBV5-1 and TRBJ2-7): KAGVTQTPRYLIKTRGQQVTLSCSPISGHRSVSWYQQTPGQGLQFLFEYFSETQRNKGNFPGRFSGRQFSNSRSEMNVSTLELGDSALYLCASSLDPGLVQYFGPGTRLTVT.

The chain links TRBV6-6 to TRBJ1-2, with D perhaps matching TRBD1 (6 bases). The V end lost 0 bases, the J end lost 5 bases, and 13 bases lay between the germline ends. This CDR3 contains 15 residues. Germline CDR1 and CDR2: MNHNY and SVGAGI (reference sequence). The CDR3 bases are TGTGCCAGCAGTTACTCGGTCCAACAGGGATATGGCTACACCTTC. It encodes CASSYSVQQGYGYTF.

This rearrangement joins TRBV10-3 to TRBJ2-2, with D maybe TRBD1 (6 bases). V was trimmed by 11 bases and J by 7 bases, leaving 20 bases between them. CDR1 and CDR2 (germline): ENHRY, SYGVKD. The CDR3 runs to 14 residues. As DNA, the CDR3 is TGTGCCCTCGGAAGGGGGACCGCGGGCGGGGAGCTGTTTTTT. Translating gives CALGRGTAGGELFF.

The chain employs TRBV4-3 and TRBJ2-4; D is possibly TRBD1 (6 bases). The germline V gene has CDR1 LGHNA and CDR2 YSLEER. V was trimmed by 0 bases and J by 2 bases, leaving 11 bases between them. This CDR3 has 16 residues. CDR3 in amino acids: CASSQDGRGPKNIQYF. The CDR3 region has the DNA TGCGCCAGCAGCCAAGATGGCAGGGGACCCAAAAACATTCAGTACTTC.

The table lists this clone with a few counts. This chain connects TRBV7-2 to TRBJ1-2; 11 bases fit TRBD1. V trimming: 4 bases; J trimming: 8 bases; junction bases outside the gene matches: 6. The CDR3 has 14 amino acids. CDR1 is SGHTA and CDR2 is FQGNSA in the germline V gene. CDR3 protein: CASSSGQGVGGYTF. Written as DNA, the CDR3 is TGTGCCAGCAGCTCGGGACAGGGGGTAGGAGGCTACACCTTC.

This chain links TRBV7-2 with TRBJ1-2; no clear D. Germline V gene lookup returns CDR1 SGHTA and CDR2 FQGNSA. V was clipped by 0 bases and J by 0 bases, with 5 bases between them. This CDR3 contains 14 residues. The CDR3 here is CASSLATSNYGYTF. The CDR3 bases are TGTGCCAGCAGCTTAGCTACATCTAACTATGGCTACACCTTC.

The V gene is TRBV7-2, the J gene TRBJ1-6; no clear D gene. Germline values: CDR1 SGHTA, CDR2 FQGNSA. The V end lost 4 bases, the J end lost 7 bases, and 11 bases lay between the germline ends. The CDR3 runs to 14 residues. CDR3 bases: TGTGCCAGCAGCTCCTCTTTCGGAAATTCACCCCTCCACTTT. This gives the protein CASSSSFGNSPLHF.

This clone has only a few counts. This chain uses TRBV9 with TRBJ2-3, with 10 bases fitting TRBD2. Trimming took 4 bases from V and 6 from J; bases not matched to a gene: 11. The CDR3 loop spans 16 amino acids. CDR1 SGDLS and CDR2 YYNGEE come from the germline V gene. The CDR3 protein is CASSLWTSGNADTQYF. As DNA, the CDR3 is TGTGCCAGCAGCCTCTGGACTAGCGGAAATGCGGATACGCAGTATTTT.

The genes are TRBV12-5 and TRBJ1-2; D is uncertain. CDR1 is LGHNT and CDR2 is FRNRAP in the germline V gene. The germline V and J ends were trimmed by 3 bases and 7 bases, with 15 bases remaining between them. The CDR3 has 14 amino acids. The CDR3 protein is CASGFSSAVGGYTF. In DNA, the CDR3 is TGTGCTAGTGGTTTTAGTTCCGCAGTTGGTGGCTACACCTTC.

This clone was counted only a few times. The chain has TRBV2 and TRBJ1-5; D is undetermined. V was trimmed by 7 bases and J by 3 bases, leaving 7 bases between them. This CDR3 has 12 amino acids. Per the germline V gene, CDR1 is SNHLY and CDR2 is FYNNEI. The CDR3 region has the DNA TGTGCCAGCACTGGGCCCAATCAGCCCCAGCATTTT. Amino acids: CASTGPNQPQHF.

This clone was seen more than once but under ten times. V gene TRBV19 combines with J gene TRBJ1-5; 9 bases match TRBD1. Germline lookup yields CDR1 LNHDA and CDR2 SQIVND (reference sequence). This CDR3 is 14 amino acids long. Germline trimming cut 5 bases from V and 7 bases from J; bases unmatched to any gene: 6. The CDR3 protein is CASSGRTGVQPQHF. The CDR3 DNA is TGTGCCAGTAGTGGGAGGACAGGGGTGCAGCCCCAGCATTTT.

Concerning this clone itself: The junction departs from the called germline gene at one end, perhaps through a read error. The CDR3 bases are TGTGCCATCAGTGTAGGACAGGGGCCGGAGCAGCCCCAGCATTTT. This encodes CAISVGQGPEQPQHF. V usage is TRBV6-1 and J usage is TRBJ1-5; the match to TRBD1 covers 9 bases. The germline CDR1 and CDR2 sequences are MNHNS and SASEGT. This CDR3 region has 15 residues.

The chain is built from TRBV2 and TRBJ2-1; D might be TRBD2 (6 bases). This CDR3 is 15 amino acids long. V lost 4 bases and J lost 2, with 12 bases in between. Germline loops: CDR1 SNHLY, CDR2 FYNNEI. Written as DNA, the CDR3 is TGTGCCAGCAGTGCTTGGCGGGGAACCTACAATGAGCAGTTCTTC. It codes for CASSAWRGTYNEQFF.

The CDR3 DNA follows: TGCAGCGTTGACAAGGGGCCGAACACTGAAGCTTTCTTT. The encoded protein is CSVDKGPNTEAFF. The chain carries TRBV29-1 and TRBJ1-1; maybe TRBD1 (5 bases). The CDR3 is 13 amino acids. The V gene's germline CDR1 is SQVTM and CDR2 ANQGSEA. The V end was cut by 3 bases, the J end by 1 base, with 9 bases between.

The chain has TRBV30 and TRBJ1-4; 11 nucleotides align to TRBD1. The CDR3 spans 16 residues. The V segment lost 2 bases and the J segment 5 bases; nucleotides outside the gene matches: 7. Germline V gene lookup returns CDR1 GTSNPN and CDR2 SVGIG (reference sequence). In nucleotides, the CDR3 is TGTGCCTGGAGTTATGGGACAGGGGGGATAAATGAAAAACTGTTTTTT. This codes for CAWSYGTGGINEKLFF.

This clone was picked up a small number of times. This chain links TRBV18 with TRBJ1-4; D perhaps matches TRBD1 (5 bases). CDR3 size: 17 residues. The V end lost 5 bases, the J end lost 6 bases, and 22 bases lay between the germline ends. Germline-derived CDR1 and CDR2 are KGHSH and LQKENI. The CDR3 loop reads CASSFRDSAQVDEKLFF. Written as DNA, the CDR3 is TGTGCCAGCTCATTCCGGGACTCCGCCCAAGTGGATGAAAAACTGTTTTTT.

The chain combines TRBV11-3 with TRBJ2-7, with D perhaps TRBD1 (6 bases). This CDR3 has 14 amino acids. The germline gives CDR1 SGHNT, CDR2 YENEEA. Trimming removed 5 bases from V and 3 bases from J, with 14 bases in between. The CDR3 protein is CASSEQGPDYEQYF. Written as DNA, the CDR3 is TGTGCCAGCAGCGAACAGGGACCGGACTACGAGCAGTACTTC.

The V call is TRBV29-1, the J call TRBJ1-2, with TRBD1 as a possible D gene (5 bases). V dropped 5 bases and J dropped 4 bases, with 11 bases sitting between them. CDR3 length equals 12 residues. Germline V gene sequence: CDR1 SQVTM, CDR2 ANQGSEA. CDR3 coding DNA: TGCAGCGTTACAGGACAAAGCTATGGCTACACCTTC. It specifies CSVTGQSYGYTF. The full variable domain, rest sourced from reference TRBV29-1 and TRBJ1-2, is SAVISQKPSRDICQRGTSLTIQCQVDSQVTMMFWYRQQPGQSLTLIATANQGSEATYESGFVIDKFPISRPNLTFSTLTVSNMSPEDSSIYLCSVTGQSYGYTFGSGTRLTVV.

The chain links TRBV2 to TRBJ2-5; no clear D gene. The CDR3 loop spans 12 amino acids. The V gene's germline CDR1 is SNHLY and CDR2 FYNNEI. V was pared by 7 bases and J by 2 bases, with 8 bases between. The CDR3: CASTLEQETQYF. The CDR3 coding sequence is TGTGCCAGCACCCTAGAGCAAGAGACCCAGTACTTC.

This chain joins TRBV5-4 and TRBJ1-2; D might be TRBD1 (5 bases). The V end was cut by 3 bases, the J end by 4 bases, with 16 bases between. Germline V lookup: CDR1 SGHNT, CDR2 YYREEE (reference sequence). There are 15 residues in the CDR3. Here the CDR3 DNA reads TGTGCCAGCAGCTCGTCGGGAGGGGAGATCTATGGCTACACCTTC. The encoded protein is CASSSSGGEIYGYTF.

The chain carries TRBV30 and TRBJ2-5; D may be TRBD1 or TRBD2 (5 bases each). The CDR3 has 16 residues. Looked up from germline, CDR1 is GTSNPN and CDR2 is SVGIG (reference sequence). V was cut by 1 base and J by 3 bases, with 18 bases left in between. The CDR3 coding sequence is TGTGCCTGGAGTGCACGACGGGGCTCACACGAAGAGACCCAGTACTTC. Translation gives CAWSARRGSHEETQYF. The full variable domain, its missing parts supplied by reference TRBV30 and TRBJ2-5, is SQTIHQWPATLVQPVGSPLSLECTVEGTSNPNLYWYRQAAGRGLQLLFYSVGIGQISSEVPQNLSASRPQDRQFILSSKKLLLSDSGFYLCAWSARRGSHEETQYFGPGTRLLVL.

The CDR3 region is CASSLEGGRTDTQYF. The CDR3 nucleotides read TGTGCCAGCAGCTTGGAGGGGGGTAGGACAGATACGCAGTATTTT. The chain couples TRBV5-4 to TRBJ2-3, with D perhaps matching TRBD1 or TRBD2 (6 bases each). The CDR3 has 15 residues. Germline lookup yields CDR1 SGHNT and CDR2 YYREEE (reference sequence). V was cut by 0 bases and J by 3 bases, with 11 bases left in between.

V is TRBV4-1 and J is TRBJ2-7, with 12 nucleotides matching TRBD2. Germline CDR1 reads MGHRA; CDR2 reads YSYEKL. Trimming removed 0 bases from V and 6 bases from J; junction bases left unmatched: 9. The CDR3 runs to 17 residues. The CDR3 sequence is CASSQDPIASGRAEQYF. The CDR3 DNA reads TGCGCCAGCAGCCAAGATCCCATCGCTAGCGGGAGGGCCGAGCAGTACTTC.

The chain couples TRBV9 to TRBJ2-5; D is uncertain. This CDR3 has 14 amino acids. Germline V gene sequence: CDR1 SGDLS, CDR2 YYNGEE. Trimming removed 2 bases from V and 5 bases from J, with 13 bases in between. The CDR3 DNA sequence: TGTGCCAGCAGCGTTACCCCACTTGTGGAGACCCAGTACTTC. Translating it yields CASSVTPLVETQYF.

This clone came up a few times. The chain employs TRBV15 and TRBJ2-5; no definite D call. This CDR3 contains 12 residues. V was shortened by 8 bases and J by 2 bases, with 9 bases between the two germline ends. CDR1 and CDR2 (germline): LNHNV, YYDKDF (reference sequence). The CDR3, as DNA: TGTGCCACCTCTACAAATCAAGAGACCCAGTACTTC. It codes for CATSTNQETQYF. Supplemented by reference TRBV15 and TRBJ2-5, the full variable domain reads DAMVIQNPRYQVTQFGKPVTLSCSQTLNHNVMYWYQQKSSQAPKLLFHYYDKDFNNEADTPDNFQSRRPNTSFCFLDIRSPGLGDTAMYLCATSTNQETQYFGPGTRLLVL.

The chain recombines TRBV5-1 with TRBJ2-5; D gene unclear. The CDR3 is 14 amino acids. Germline V gives CDR1 SGHRS, CDR2 YFSETQ. Trimming removed 0 bases at V and 3 bases at J, with 9 bases between. This chain's CDR3 is CASSLVGMKETQYF. The CDR3 bases are TGCGCCAGCAGCTTGGTAGGGATGAAAGAGACCCAGTACTTC. The whole variable domain, filled in from reference TRBV5-1 and TRBJ2-5, reads KAGVTQTPRYLIKTRGQQVTLSCSPISGHRSVSWYQQTPGQGLQFLFEYFSETQRNKGNFPGRFSGRQFSNSRSEMNVSTLELGDSALYLCASSLVGMKETQYFGPGTRLLVL.

This rearrangement joins TRBV30 to TRBJ1-2; D uncertain. Trimming stripped 4 bases from V and 0 bases from J, with 9 bases between. Germline-derived CDR1 and CDR2 are GTSNPN and SVGIG (reference sequence). This CDR3 spans 13 amino acids. The CDR3 DNA follows: TGTGCCTGGATAAGCTCTTCTAACTATGGCTACACCTTC. It encodes CAWISSSNYGYTF. Filled out from reference TRBV30 and TRBJ1-2, the complete variable domain reads SQTIHQWPATLVQPVGSPLSLECTVEGTSNPNLYWYRQAAGRGLQLLFYSVGIGQISSEVPQNLSASRPQDRQFILSSKKLLLSDSGFYLCAWISSSNYGYTFGSGTRLTVV.